The clone carrying this TCR beta chain was seen once. Its antigen is not identified. This CDR3 spans 15 amino acids. With 2 bases clipped from V and 3 bases from J, the junction kept 3 bases outside the gene matches. The V gene's germline CDR1 is SGHTS and CDR2 YDEGEE. Amplification of TCR beta CDR3 regions was performed using RNA transcripts as template. The HTBI primer set was used in a first-round RT-PCR of the TCR CDR3. TCRdb reanalysed the multiplex PCR reads using MiXCR and keeps one entry per CDR3 protein. The profile shows 89,000 or so distinct CDR3 sequences, approximately 39% of them singletons. The entry originates in a study of T cells in Graves' hyperthyroidism and ophthalmopathy. Whole-study results and caveats: Ophthalmopathy was separated from stable hyperthyroidism by a 13 V-J model. Expanded thyroid clonotypes (above 0.001) were mostly also found in blood.

A patient was excluded if there was uncontrolled infection, other autoimmune disease, pregnancy or lactation. The chain carries TRBV5-8 and TRBJ1-2; 11 bases are shared with TRBD1. This clonotype was sampled from a woman aged 25 to 39 with Graves' hyperthyroidism. Sequenced: peripheral blood or thyroid tissue (not recorded which). For the CDR3, the DNA is TGTGCCAGCAGCTTCCGGGGACAGGGGGACTATGGCTACACCTTC. It codes for CASSFRGQGDYGYTF.